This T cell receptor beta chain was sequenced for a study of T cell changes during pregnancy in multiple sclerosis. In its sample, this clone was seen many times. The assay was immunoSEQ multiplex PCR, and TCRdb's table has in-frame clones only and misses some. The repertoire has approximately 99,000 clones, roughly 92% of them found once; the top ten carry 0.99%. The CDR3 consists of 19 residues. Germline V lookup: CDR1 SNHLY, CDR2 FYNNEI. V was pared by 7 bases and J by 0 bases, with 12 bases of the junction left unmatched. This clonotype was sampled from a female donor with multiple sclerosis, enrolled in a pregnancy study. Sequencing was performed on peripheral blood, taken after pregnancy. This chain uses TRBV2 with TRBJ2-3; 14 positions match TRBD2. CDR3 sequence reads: CASTLSGLAGDPSTDTQYF. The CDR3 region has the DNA TGTGCCAGCACCCTATCGGGACTAGCGGGAGATCCTAGCACAGATACGCAGTATTTT.